This TCR beta chain is from a study of T cells in Graves' hyperthyroidism and ophthalmopathy. Study-wide findings and caveats: Blood samples included most of the expanded thyroid clonotypes exceeding 0.001. Median prediction lead before ophthalmopathy onset was around 6.9 months with the model.

The table lists this clonotype with many counts. Its antigen is undetermined. Trimming pared 7 bases from V and 2 bases from J, leaving 10 bases between. The CDR3 has 13 residues. Germline lookup yields CDR1 KGHDR and CDR2 SFDVKD. Clinical symptoms, serum thyroxine and TRAb, thyroid ultrasound and orbital computed tomography were used for the diagnoses. RNA transcripts were the template for amplifying TCR beta CDR3 regions. When the TCR CDR3 underwent first-round RT-PCR, the HTBI primer set was used. TCRdb reanalysed the multiplex PCR reads using MiXCR and keeps one entry per CDR3 protein. The sample records 660,000 or so distinct CDR3 sequences, roughly 46% being singletons.

Sequences were obtained from peripheral blood or thyroid tissue (not recorded which). The receptor's source is an adult man with Graves' disease, either hyperthyroidism or ophthalmopathy (not recorded which). The chain is built from TRBV24-1 and TRBJ1-2, with D perhaps TRBD1 (5 bases). The CDR3 here is CATSPGRNYGYTF. The CDR3 DNA reads TGTGCCACCAGCCCGGGACGGAACTATGGCTACACCTTC.